This TCR beta chain was found in a study of early T cells in non-severe SARS-CoV-2 infection. Between the trimmed V and J ends, which lost 4 bases and 2 bases, there was a span of 9 bases. Germline-derived CDR1 and CDR2 are SQVTM and ANQGSEA. The CDR3 runs to 13 residues. Individual cDNA molecules were tagged with unique molecular identifiers. MiXCR, run by TCRdb on the 5' RACE reads, gives a single entry per CDR3 protein. This table has 84,000 or so distinct CDR3 sequences, about 14% appearing once. The J gene is TRBJ2-1, the V gene TRBV29-1, with D possibly TRBD1 on 6 matching bases. Sequenced sample: whole blood. This TCR was recovered from an adult who was a healthcare worker with PCR-confirmed SARS-CoV-2 infection or an uninfected control (not recorded which). This CDR3 reads CSVGKGAYNEQFF. CDR3 sequence (DNA): TGCAGCGTTGGAAAGGGGGCCTACAATGAGCAGTTCTTC.